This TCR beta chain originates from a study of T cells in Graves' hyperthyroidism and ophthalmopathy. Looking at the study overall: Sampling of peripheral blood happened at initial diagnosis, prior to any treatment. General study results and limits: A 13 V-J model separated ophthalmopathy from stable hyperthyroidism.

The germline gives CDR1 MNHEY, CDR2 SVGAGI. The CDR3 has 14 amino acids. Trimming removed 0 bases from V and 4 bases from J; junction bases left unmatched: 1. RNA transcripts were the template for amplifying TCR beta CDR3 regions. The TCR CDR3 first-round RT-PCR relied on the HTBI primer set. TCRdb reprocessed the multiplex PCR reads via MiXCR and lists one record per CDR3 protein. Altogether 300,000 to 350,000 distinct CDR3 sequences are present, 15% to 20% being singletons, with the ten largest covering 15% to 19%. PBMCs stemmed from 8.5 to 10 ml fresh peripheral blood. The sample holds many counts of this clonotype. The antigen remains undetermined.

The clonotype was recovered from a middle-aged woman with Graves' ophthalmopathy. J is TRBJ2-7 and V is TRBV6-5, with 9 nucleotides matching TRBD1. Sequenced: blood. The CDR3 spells CASSYSGTGYEQYF. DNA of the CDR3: TGTGCCAGCAGTTACTCAGGGACAGGGTACGAGCAGTACTTC.